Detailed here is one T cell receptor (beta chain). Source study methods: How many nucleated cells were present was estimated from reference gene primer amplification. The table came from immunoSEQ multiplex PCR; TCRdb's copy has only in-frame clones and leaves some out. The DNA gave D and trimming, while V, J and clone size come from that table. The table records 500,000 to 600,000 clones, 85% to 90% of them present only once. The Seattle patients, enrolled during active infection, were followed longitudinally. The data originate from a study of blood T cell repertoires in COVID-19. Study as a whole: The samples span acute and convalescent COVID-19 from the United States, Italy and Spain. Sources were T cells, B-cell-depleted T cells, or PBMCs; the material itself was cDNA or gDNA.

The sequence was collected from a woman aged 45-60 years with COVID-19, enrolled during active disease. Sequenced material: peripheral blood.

DNA for the CDR3: TGTGCCACCAAGACAGCGGGAGCCCCTCTGGACGAGCAGTACTTC. The encoded protein is CATKTAGAPLDEQYF. The chain joins TRBV13 to TRBJ2-7, with 8 bases fitting TRBD2. The CDR3 is made up of 15 amino acids. Looked up from germline, CDR1 is PRHDT and CDR2 is FYEKMQ (reference sequence). V was clipped by 10 bases and J by 5 bases; unmatched bases: 16.